This is a list of T cell receptor beta chains from one sample in a study of Ad26.COV2.S vaccination and SARS-CoV-2 variants. The repertoire was sequenced with immunoSEQ multiplex PCR; TCRdb's copy has only in-frame clones and lacks some. Of 350,000 to 400,000 clones detected, 88% appear once; the ten largest clones hold roughly 3%. The sample consisted of peripheral blood, taken in a trial of Ad26.COV2.S vaccine versus placebo. Receptors originate from a person between 18 and 65 years old who received the Ad26.COV2.S COVID-19 vaccine or a placebo. Each CDR3 is given with its conserved first and last residue. Each record gives: J gene, CDR3 length, D gene, clone size, V gene, CDR3 DNA, CDR3 protein. The D gene is left open where the match is weak. Size values are once, few and many counts, or a class for expanded clones, and some rows have none.

J gene: TRBJ1-5; CDR3 length: 18; D gene: TRBD1; clone size: -; V gene: TRBV5-4; CDR3 DNA: TGTGCCAGCAGCTTGGGGTCCACAGAGGGGGCTAGGAATCAGCCCCAGCATTTT; CDR3 protein: CASSLGSTEGARNQPQHF
J gene: TRBJ1-1; CDR3 length: 13; D gene: -; clone size: -; V gene: TRBV19; CDR3 DNA: TGTGCCAGTAGTATAAATACGGGCACTGAAGCTTTCTTT; CDR3 protein: CASSINTGTEAFF
J gene: TRBJ1-4; CDR3 length: 14; D gene: -; clone size: -; V gene: TRBV5-4; CDR3 DNA: TGTGCCAGCAGCCCAGCAGGGACGAATGAAAAACTGTTTTTT; CDR3 protein: CASSPAGTNEKLFF
J gene: TRBJ2-7; CDR3 length: 15; D gene: -; clone size: -; V gene: TRBV2; CDR3 DNA: TGTGCCAGCAGTGGGACTTTAGACAAAAACTACGAGCAGTACTTC; CDR3 protein: CASSGTLDKNYEQYF
J gene: TRBJ2-1; CDR3 length: 12; D gene: -; clone size: -; V gene: TRBV5-1; CDR3 DNA: TGCGCCAGCAGCAGGTGGACAAATGAGCAGTTCTTC; CDR3 protein: CASSRWTNEQFF
J gene: TRBJ2-7; CDR3 length: 13; D gene: -; clone size: -; V gene: TRBV27; CDR3 DNA: TGTGCCAGCAGCCCCCCGGGCTCCTACGAGCAGTACTTC; CDR3 protein: CASSPPGSYEQYF
J gene: TRBJ2-7; CDR3 length: 14; D gene: TRBD1; clone size: -; V gene: TRBV7-6; CDR3 DNA: TGTGCCAGCAGCTCGTACAGGGGGTCCTACGAGCAGTACTTC; CDR3 protein: CASSSYRGSYEQYF
J gene: TRBJ2-5; CDR3 length: 14; D gene: TRBD2; clone size: -; V gene: TRBV9; CDR3 DNA: TGTGCCAGCAGTTCCTGGACGGGGGGGGAGACCCAGTACTTC; CDR3 protein: CASSSWTGGETQYF
J gene: TRBJ2-2; CDR3 length: 15; D gene: TRBD2; clone size: -; V gene: TRBV5-5; CDR3 DNA: TGTGCCAGCAGCCCTGAACTAGCGGGGGACCGGGAGCTGTTTTTT; CDR3 protein: CASSPELAGDRELFF
J gene: TRBJ1-1; CDR3 length: 13; D gene: -; clone size: few; V gene: TRBV19; CDR3 DNA: TGTGCCAGTAGTTTGTACCGGGGGACTGAAGCTTTCTTT; CDR3 protein: CASSLYRGTEAFF
J gene: TRBJ2-3; CDR3 length: 17; D gene: TRBD2; clone size: -; V gene: TRBV11-2; CDR3 DNA: TGTGCCAGCAGCGGCCCCTTATCCGGGGGGGGCACAGATACGCAGTATTTT; CDR3 protein: CASSGPLSGGGTDTQYF
J gene: TRBJ1-2; CDR3 length: 13; D gene: -; clone size: -; V gene: TRBV12-3/TRBV12-4; CDR3 DNA: TGTGCCAGCAGTTTAGGAGTCCGGGAGGGCTACACCTTC; CDR3 protein: CASSLGVREGYTF
J gene: TRBJ2-2; CDR3 length: 15; D gene: -; clone size: -; V gene: TRBV19; CDR3 DNA: TGTGCCAGTAGCAGAACTGGGGGGAACACCGGGGAGCTGTTTTTT; CDR3 protein: CASSRTGGNTGELFF
J gene: TRBJ1-6; CDR3 length: 12; D gene: -; clone size: once; V gene: TRBV6-5; CDR3 DNA: TGTGCCAGCAGTCAAACGGGTGGTGGCCTCCACTTT; CDR3 protein: CASSQTGGGLHF
J gene: TRBJ2-4; CDR3 length: 15; D gene: -; clone size: -; V gene: TRBV6-5; CDR3 DNA: TGTGCCAGCAGTTACTCTCCGGGAGTAAAAAACATTCAGTACTTC; CDR3 protein: CASSYSPGVKNIQYF
J gene: TRBJ2-7; CDR3 length: 16; D gene: -; clone size: -; V gene: TRBV12-5; CDR3 DNA: TGTGCTAGTGGTTTGGTAGGGGGTAAGAGCTCCTACGAGCAGTACTTC; CDR3 protein: CASGLVGGKSSYEQYF
J gene: TRBJ1-2; CDR3 length: 16; D gene: -; clone size: -; V gene: TRBV5-1; CDR3 DNA: TGCGCCAGCAGCGGGGGGCGCGGAGCGGCGTACTATGGCTACACCTTC; CDR3 protein: CASSGGRGAAYYGYTF
J gene: TRBJ1-1; CDR3 length: 14; D gene: TRBD1; clone size: -; V gene: TRBV5-1; CDR3 DNA: TGCGCCAGCAGCCAACAGGGGGCGGACACTGAAGCTTTCTTT; CDR3 protein: CASSQQGADTEAFF
J gene: TRBJ1-2; CDR3 length: 13; D gene: -; clone size: few; V gene: TRBV12-3/TRBV12-4; CDR3 DNA: TGTGCCAGCAGTTTCTCGGGAACGAGTGGCTACACCTTC; CDR3 protein: CASSFSGTSGYTF
J gene: TRBJ2-5; CDR3 length: 14; D gene: -; clone size: -; V gene: TRBV5-8; CDR3 DNA: TGTGCCAGCATGGAAAGTCTGTTCCAAGAGACCCAGTACTTC; CDR3 protein: CASMESLFQETQYF
J gene: TRBJ1-6; CDR3 length: 16; D gene: TRBD1; clone size: few; V gene: TRBV5-6; CDR3 DNA: TGTGCCAGCACCTGGGGGGACAGCCGAAGAAATTCACCCCTCCACTTT; CDR3 protein: CASTWGDSRRNSPLHF
J gene: TRBJ1-1; CDR3 length: 15; D gene: TRBD1; clone size: -; V gene: TRBV5-1; CDR3 DNA: TGCGCCAGCAGCTTACCGGGACAGCTGAACACTGAAGCTTTCTTT; CDR3 protein: CASSLPGQLNTEAFF
J gene: TRBJ2-5; CDR3 length: 17; D gene: TRBD2; clone size: -; V gene: TRBV4-1; CDR3 DNA: TGCGCCAGCAGCCGGGGACTAGCGGGGGCCCAGGGAGAGACCCAGTACTTC; CDR3 protein: CASSRGLAGAQGETQYF
J gene: TRBJ2-2; CDR3 length: 14; D gene: -; clone size: -; V gene: TRBV7-2; CDR3 DNA: TGTGCCAGCAGCTTTTCCCCTAGTTCCGGGGAGCTGTTTTTT; CDR3 protein: CASSFSPSSGELFF
J gene: TRBJ2-7; CDR3 length: 13; D gene: -; clone size: -; V gene: TRBV4-3; CDR3 DNA: TGCGCCAGCAGCCAGACGATAGGGTACGAGCAGTACTTC; CDR3 protein: CASSQTIGYEQYF
J gene: TRBJ1-2; CDR3 length: 15; D gene: TRBD1; clone size: -; V gene: TRBV7-9; CDR3 DNA: TGTGCCAGCAGCGTCCCCGGGACAGGGTCCGATGGCTACACCTTC; CDR3 protein: CASSVPGTGSDGYTF
J gene: TRBJ2-1; CDR3 length: 12; D gene: -; clone size: -; V gene: TRBV3-1/TRBV3-2; CDR3 DNA: TGTGCCAGCAGCCAAGTAACGGGCGAGCAGTTCTTC; CDR3 protein: CASSQVTGEQFF
J gene: TRBJ1-3; CDR3 length: 13; D gene: -; clone size: -; V gene: TRBV6-5; CDR3 DNA: TGTGCCAGCAGTTTAAACTCTGGAAACACCATATATTTT; CDR3 protein: CASSLNSGNTIYF
J gene: TRBJ1-1; CDR3 length: 14; D gene: -; clone size: -; V gene: TRBV7-2; CDR3 DNA: TGTGCCAGCAGCTTAGGGGGACCGGTTCTTGAAGCTTTCTTT; CDR3 protein: CASSLGGPVLEAFF
J gene: TRBJ2-6; CDR3 length: 19; D gene: -; clone size: -; V gene: TRBV27; CDR3 DNA: TGTGCCAGCAGTTTACTCGGCATCAGGGTAATTCCTGGGGCCAACGTCCTGACTTTC; CDR3 protein: CASSLLGIRVIPGANVLTF
J gene: TRBJ1-2; CDR3 length: 13; D gene: -; clone size: -; V gene: TRBV27; CDR3 DNA: TGTGCCAGCAGTCCCAGGGCCAACTATGGCTACACCTTC; CDR3 protein: CASSPRANYGYTF
J gene: TRBJ2-2; CDR3 length: 14; D gene: TRBD2; clone size: -; V gene: TRBV4-1; CDR3 DNA: TGCGCCACGCGGCGACTAGCGGGCACCGGGGAGCTGTTTTTT; CDR3 protein: CATRRLAGTGELFF
J gene: TRBJ2-7; CDR3 length: 16; D gene: -; clone size: -; V gene: TRBV11-2; CDR3 DNA: TGTGCCAGCAGCTCGTGGGGGGGGACAGGCTCATACGAGCAGTACTTC; CDR3 protein: CASSSWGGTGSYEQYF
J gene: TRBJ2-7; CDR3 length: 12; D gene: -; clone size: -; V gene: TRBV6-6; CDR3 DNA: TGTGCCAGCAGTTACAATACCGGGGAGCAGTACTTC; CDR3 protein: CASSYNTGEQYF
J gene: TRBJ2-3; CDR3 length: 16; D gene: -; clone size: -; V gene: TRBV21-1; CDR3 DNA: TGTGCCAGCAGCCCGCTAAGGACAGGGTGGGCAGATACGCAGTATTTT; CDR3 protein: CASSPLRTGWADTQYF
J gene: TRBJ1-1; CDR3 length: 14; D gene: -; clone size: few; V gene: TRBV5-1; CDR3 DNA: TGCGCCAGCAGCTGGGGCGACGGGAACACTGAAGCTTTCTTT; CDR3 protein: CASSWGDGNTEAFF
J gene: TRBJ1-2; CDR3 length: 13; D gene: -; clone size: once; V gene: TRBV7-2; CDR3 DNA: TGTGCCAGCAGCTTAAAGTCTGGGAATGGCTACACCTTC; CDR3 protein: CASSLKSGNGYTF
J gene: TRBJ2-4; CDR3 length: 14; D gene: TRBD1; clone size: -; V gene: TRBV29-1; CDR3 DNA: TGCAGCGTAGGGACAGGGGCGGCCAAAAACATTCAGTACTTC; CDR3 protein: CSVGTGAAKNIQYF
J gene: TRBJ1-6; CDR3 length: 13; D gene: -; clone size: -; V gene: TRBV7-8; CDR3 DNA: TGTGCCAGCAGCTTAGACAGGCTTTCACCCCTCCACTTT; CDR3 protein: CASSLDRLSPLHF
J gene: TRBJ1-4; CDR3 length: 16; D gene: TRBD1; clone size: -; V gene: TRBV7-8; CDR3 DNA: TGTGCCAGCAGCTTAGCCGGGACAGATCGTAATGAAAAACTGTTTTTT; CDR3 protein: CASSLAGTDRNEKLFF
J gene: TRBJ2-2; CDR3 length: 17; D gene: -; clone size: -; V gene: TRBV15; CDR3 DNA: TGTGCCACCTGGGGCCGCGGGGCTAAGGGGTACACCGGGGAGCTGTTTTTT; CDR3 protein: CATWGRGAKGYTGELFF
J gene: TRBJ1-1; CDR3 length: 15; D gene: TRBD1; clone size: -; V gene: TRBV10-3; CDR3 DNA: TGTGCCATCAGAAAAACGGGACAGATGAACACTGAAGCTTTCTTT; CDR3 protein: CAIRKTGQMNTEAFF
J gene: TRBJ1-2; CDR3 length: 15; D gene: TRBD1; clone size: -; V gene: TRBV6-1; CDR3 DNA: TGTGCCAGCAGTGAAGTACAAGACAGGGGGTCTGGCTACACCTTC; CDR3 protein: CASSEVQDRGSGYTF
J gene: TRBJ1-4; CDR3 length: 14; D gene: -; clone size: -; V gene: TRBV7-2; CDR3 DNA: TGTGCCAGCAGCTCTGGAGGCTCTAATGAAAAACTGTTTTTT; CDR3 protein: CASSSGGSNEKLFF
J gene: TRBJ1-2; CDR3 length: 11; D gene: -; clone size: -; V gene: TRBV12-3/TRBV12-4; CDR3 DNA: TGTGCCAGCAGTTCCAAGACGGGCTACACCTTC; CDR3 protein: CASSSKTGYTF
J gene: TRBJ1-1; CDR3 length: 15; D gene: -; clone size: -; V gene: TRBV19; CDR3 DNA: TGTGCCAGTATTAATAAGCCGGGGGGATGGACTGAAGCTTTCTTT; CDR3 protein: CASINKPGGWTEAFF
J gene: TRBJ2-7; CDR3 length: 13; D gene: -; clone size: -; V gene: TRBV10-2; CDR3 DNA: TGCGCCAGCGGCAACAGTTACCCCTACGAGCAGTACTTC; CDR3 protein: CASGNSYPYEQYF
J gene: TRBJ1-1; CDR3 length: 14; D gene: -; clone size: -; V gene: TRBV27; CDR3 DNA: TGTGCCAGCAGTTTACAGGGCGGTGACACTGAAGCTTTCTTT; CDR3 protein: CASSLQGGDTEAFF
J gene: TRBJ2-3; CDR3 length: 13; D gene: -; clone size: -; V gene: TRBV30; CDR3 DNA: TGTGCCTTACAGGGAAGGAGCACAGATACGCAGTATTTT; CDR3 protein: CALQGRSTDTQYF
J gene: TRBJ2-2; CDR3 length: 18; D gene: TRBD2; clone size: -; V gene: TRBV4-3; CDR3 DNA: TGCGCCAGCAGCCAAGACGGCGGCGGGGGGGCCGACACCGGGGAGCTGTTTTTT; CDR3 protein: CASSQDGGGGADTGELFF
J gene: TRBJ2-3; CDR3 length: 15; D gene: TRBD1; clone size: -; V gene: TRBV4-1; CDR3 DNA: TGCGCCAGCAGCCAGGACGACAGGGTCACAGATACGCAGTATTTT; CDR3 protein: CASSQDDRVTDTQYF
J gene: TRBJ1-5; CDR3 length: 14; D gene: TRBD1; clone size: once; V gene: TRBV6-5; CDR3 DNA: TGTGCCAGCGCGAAACAGGGGTCTCGTCAGCCCCAGCATTTT; CDR3 protein: CASAKQGSRQPQHF
J gene: TRBJ2-5; CDR3 length: 15; D gene: -; clone size: -; V gene: TRBV5-6; CDR3 DNA: TGTGCCAGCAGCTTGGGCGGAGGGGGGATGAAGACCCAGTACTTC; CDR3 protein: CASSLGGGGMKTQYF
J gene: TRBJ1-1; CDR3 length: 11; D gene: -; clone size: -; V gene: TRBV20-1; CDR3 DNA: TGCAGTGCTAGGTACACTGTAGAAGCTTTCTTT; CDR3 protein: CSARYTVEAFF
J gene: TRBJ1-2; CDR3 length: 14; D gene: -; clone size: -; V gene: TRBV4-1; CDR3 DNA: TGCGCCAGCAGCCAGCAATCGAGGGCCAATGGCTACACCTTC; CDR3 protein: CASSQQSRANGYTF
J gene: TRBJ1-1; CDR3 length: 18; D gene: TRBD1; clone size: -; V gene: TRBV3-1/TRBV3-2; CDR3 DNA: TGTGCCAGCAGCCAGCACTCGGGGAGGGGGCTAAGGAACACTGAAGCTTTCTTT; CDR3 protein: CASSQHSGRGLRNTEAFF
J gene: TRBJ1-6; CDR3 length: 13; D gene: -; clone size: -; V gene: TRBV18; CDR3 DNA: TGTGCCAGCTCACCACGGGGGTCCCCACCCCTCCACTTT; CDR3 protein: CASSPRGSPPLHF
J gene: TRBJ1-2; CDR3 length: 14; D gene: -; clone size: -; V gene: TRBV19; CDR3 DNA: TGTGCCAGTAGTATGGTAGTGCGTAGATATGGCTACACCTTC; CDR3 protein: CASSMVVRRYGYTF
J gene: TRBJ2-7; CDR3 length: 13; D gene: -; clone size: -; V gene: TRBV5-8; CDR3 DNA: TGTGCCAGCAGCTTGGGTCTAGCTCGGGAGCAGTACTTC; CDR3 protein: CASSLGLAREQYF